This T cell receptor (beta chain) was sequenced in a study of neurological immune-mediated disorders. MiXCR, run by TCRdb on the 5' RACE reads, gives a single entry per CDR3 protein. This sample has tens of thousands of distinct CDR3 sequences, with about 6.3% found just once. This clonotype was seen ten or more times. Its antigen is unknown. Study-level findings and limits: The greatest TCR clonal expansion appeared in HTLV-1-associated myelopathy and the smallest, falling below healthy controls, in multiple sclerosis.

This CDR3 contains 16 residues. V lost 2 bases and J lost 4; bases outside the gene matches: 5. Germline V gives CDR1 SGHVS, CDR2 FQNEAQ. This TCR came from a woman in her thirties or forties in good health. The J gene is TRBJ2-1, the V gene TRBV7-8; 10 bases fit TRBD1. The sample taken for sequencing was PBMCs. The CDR3 here is CASSLKTGGYYNEQFF. For the CDR3, the DNA is TGTGCCAGCAGCTTAAAGACAGGGGGCTATTACAATGAGCAGTTCTTC.